Each of the 2 T cell receptor beta chains below was sequenced from the same sample in a study of T-cell reconstitution after alpha-beta-depleted transplantation in children. Unique molecular identifiers were used to barcode this TCRbeta library. In TCRdb, the PCR reads were re-called with MiXCR into one record per CDR3 protein. The sample records tens of thousands of distinct CDR3 sequences, 4.9% being singletons. This material consisted of PBMCs, mostly from graft donor cells, taken 180 days after TCRalphabeta/CD19-depleted stem cell transplant. These receptors all come from a boy under three years old who had a stem cell transplant for acute myeloid leukemia, so the T cells may come from the graft donor.

The sample holds many counts of this clonotype. V gene TRBV6-5 combines with J gene TRBJ2-7; no reliable D call. The V end lost 0 bases, the J end lost 1 base, and 10 bases lay between the germline ends. Germline loops: CDR1 MNHEY, CDR2 SVGAGI. This CDR3 has 15 residues. The CDR3 region has the DNA TGTGCCAGCAGTTACTCGTCGTCAGAGTCCTACGAGCAGTACTTC. Translated: CASSYSSSESYEQYF.

This clonotype was detected ten times or more. CDR3 residues: CASSPTGGLGTGELFF. The DNA of the CDR3 is TGTGCCAGCAGCCCTACGGGGGGCCTGGGGACCGGGGAGCTGTTTTTT. V and J are TRBV9 and TRBJ2-2; maybe TRBD2 (7 bases). The CDR3 runs to 16 residues. The germline V gene has CDR1 SGDLS and CDR2 YYNGEE. Trimming cost V 4 bases and J 5 bases, with 18 bases left between them.